Each of the 19 T cell receptor beta chains below was sequenced from the same sample in a study of T cells in Graves' hyperthyroidism and ophthalmopathy. TCR beta CDR3 regions were amplified from RNA. TCR CDR3 underwent first-round RT-PCR with the HTBI primer set. From the multiplex PCR reads, TCRdb called clonotypes with MiXCR, one entry per CDR3 protein. The repertoire holds hundreds of thousands of distinct CDR3 sequences, approximately 20% seen once, with 47% in the top ten. The sample consisted of blood. Receptors were obtained from a man between 35 and 55 years old with Graves' ophthalmopathy.

The chain combines TRBV11-2 with TRBJ2-1, with TRBD2 matching 16 bases. The germline V gene has CDR1 SGHAT and CDR2 FQNNGV. The J segment lost 8 bases and the V segment lost 8 bases, leaving 24 bases of the junction unmatched. The CDR3 spans 21 residues. The CDR3 region has the DNA TGTGCCAGCGGATACCCCCCTACCGGGACTAGCGGGAGGGCCCGGGCCGATGAGCAGTTCTTC. It is translated as CASGYPPTGTSGRARADEQFF.

The V call is TRBV24-1, the J call TRBJ2-5; perhaps D is TRBD1 or TRBD2 (5 bases each). With 5 bases removed from V and 5 bases from J, the gap between germline ends came to 14 bases. Per the germline V gene, CDR1 is KGHDR and CDR2 is SFDVKD. This CDR3 is built from 14 residues. This CDR3 reads CATSGSSEGETQYF. DNA of the CDR3: TGTGCCACCAGTGGGTCCTCCGAGGGGGAGACCCAGTACTTC.

This chain joins TRBV6-5 and TRBJ2-2, with TRBD1 matching over 7 bases. The length of the CDR3 is 16 residues. CDR1 is MNHEY and CDR2 is SVGAGI in the germline V gene. The junction had 8 bases not matched to a gene; V was cut back by 2 bases and J by 5 bases. The CDR3 DNA is TGTGCCAGCAGTTACCCGCAGGGGGTCCGAACCGGGGAGCTGTTTTTT. This sequence encodes CASSYPQGVRTGELFF.

This clonotype was counted at least ten times. This chain uses TRBV11-2 with TRBJ2-7; unclear D gene. This CDR3 has 14 residues. The germline V and J ends were trimmed by 5 bases and 4 bases, with 15 bases remaining between them. The V gene's germline CDR1 is SGHAT and CDR2 FQNNGV. The CDR3 reads CASSTGVGKYEQYF. As DNA, the CDR3 is TGTGCCAGCAGCACTGGGGTTGGAAAATACGAGCAGTACTTC.

J is TRBJ2-5 and V is TRBV6-1, with D hard to call. Germline V gene lookup returns CDR1 MNHNS and CDR2 SASEGT. Trimming shortened V by 2 bases and J by 4 bases, and 11 bases separated the two germline ends. The length of the CDR3 is 14 residues. The CDR3 nucleotides are TGTGCCAGCAGTGAATTCGTAGACCTAGAGACCCAGTACTTC. Amino acid sequence: CASSEFVDLETQYF.

The chain recombines TRBV24-1 with TRBJ2-1; TRBD1 might be the D (6 bases). The V gene's germline CDR1 is KGHDR and CDR2 SFDVKD. V gave up 4 bases and J gave up 0 bases, with 15 bases separating them. This CDR3 comprises 17 residues. CDR3 DNA: TGTGCCACCAGTGACCCGGGACACCTGAACTCCTACAATGAGCAGTTCTTC. Protein: CATSDPGHLNSYNEQFF.

This clonotype was seen at least ten times. V is TRBV6-5 and J is TRBJ2-7, with TRBD2 as a possible D gene (6 bases). CDR3 size: 14 residues. Germline-derived CDR1 and CDR2 are MNHEY and SVGAGI. Trimming took 1 base from V and 3 from J, leaving 10 bases between them. The CDR3 DNA reads TGTGCCAGCAGTTACTTTGCGGGGAACTACGAGCAGTACTTC. Amino acid sequence: CASSYFAGNYEQYF.

The chain recombines TRBV12-5 with TRBJ2-7; TRBD1 matches at 7 bases. With V trimmed by 0 bases and J by 0 bases, 8 bases remained unmatched. Germline V gene data show CDR1 as LGHNT and CDR2 as FRNRAP. CDR3 length: 17 residues. The CDR3 here is CASGLVLGTANSYEQYF. The CDR3 DNA is TGTGCTAGTGGTTTGGTACTCGGGACAGCTAACTCCTACGAGCAGTACTTC. The full variable domain, rest sourced from reference TRBV12-5 and TRBJ2-7, is DARVTQTPRHKVTEMGQEVTMRCQPILGHNTVFWYRQTMMQGLELLAYFRNRAPLDDSGMPKDRFSAEMPDATLATLKIQPSEPRDSAVYFCASGLVLGTANSYEQYFGPGTRLTVT.

This clonotype came up many times. J is TRBJ1-2 and V is TRBV3-1; D is possibly TRBD1 (5 bases). V shed 8 bases and J shed 6 bases, with 13 bases lying between them. The CDR3 sequence is 12 residues long. Germline assignment: CDR1 LGHDT and CDR2 YNNKEL (reference sequence). CDR3 bases: TGTGCCAGCGGACTGCGGGGGAATGGCTACACCTTC. Protein: CASGLRGNGYTF.

This sequence joins TRBV7-2 and TRBJ2-5; no definite D call. The V gene lost 1 base and the J gene lost 5 bases, with 14 bases spanning the gap. This CDR3 spans 15 amino acids. From germline, CDR1 is SGHTA and CDR2 FQGNSA. The CDR3 loop is CASSLGLRLEETQYF. CDR3 bases: TGTGCCAGCAGCTTAGGGCTGCGCCTCGAGGAGACCCAGTACTTC.

Remarks on this clonotype: This may arise from a read error, as a much more abundant clone is one base away. The chain is built from TRBV20-1 and TRBJ2-5; 11 nucleotides line up with TRBD2. The CDR3 covers 14 residues. Germline CDR1 reads DFQATT; CDR2 reads SNEGSKA (reference sequence). The CDR3 reads CSTQLAGVQETQCF. CDR3 in DNA: TGCAGTACCCAACTAGCGGGAGTACAAGAGACCCAGTGCTTC.

This clonotype was counted many times. The chain has TRBV27 and TRBJ2-1; 14 bases match TRBD2. There are 16 residues in the CDR3. Germline CDR1 MNHEY, CDR2 SMNVEV (reference sequence). Losses at the gene ends were 5 bases for V and 7 bases for J; bases not matched to a gene: 7. The CDR3 is CASSRRLAGGLNEQFF. The CDR3 nucleotides read TGTGCCAGCAGTCGCCGACTAGCGGGAGGGTTAAATGAGCAGTTCTTC.

In this sample, this clonotype turned up a few times. The chain carries TRBV28 and TRBJ2-7, with D possibly TRBD2 on 5 matching bases. Per the germline V gene, CDR1 is MDHEN and CDR2 is SYDVKM. The CDR3 spans 14 residues. The germline V and J ends were trimmed by 3 bases and 3 bases, with 12 bases remaining between them. CDR3: CASSLDPGIYEQYF. The CDR3 nucleotides read TGTGCCAGCAGTTTGGATCCGGGAATCTACGAGCAGTACTTC.

The genes are TRBV12-3 or TRBV12-4 and TRBJ2-3; TRBD2 matches 8 bases. This CDR3 region has 14 residues. V trimming: 5 bases; J trimming: 5 bases; junction bases outside the gene matches: 6. The CDR3 protein is CASSSGSAVDTQYF. As DNA, the CDR3 is TGTGCCAGCAGTAGCGGGAGCGCGGTAGATACGCAGTATTTT.

The chain joins TRBV2 to TRBJ1-6; D is uncertain. The V gene's germline CDR1 is SNHLY and CDR2 FYNNEI. The CDR3 extends over 15 amino acids. V was cut by 7 bases and J by 0 bases, with 10 bases left in between. For the CDR3, the DNA is TGTGCCAGCAAGGGCGGCGTCTCCTATAATTCACCCCTCCACTTT. It codes for CASKGGVSYNSPLHF.

This clonotype has a handful of counts. Here the CDR3 DNA reads TGTGCTAGTGCCCTGGACAGGGTGGAGAATCAGCCCCAGCATTTT. This sequence encodes CASALDRVENQPQHF. The J gene is TRBJ1-5, the V gene TRBV12-5, with TRBD1 identical over 8 bases. CDR1 LGHNT and CDR2 FRNRAP come from the germline V gene. Germline trimming cut 7 bases from V and 4 bases from J; bases unmatched to any gene: 9. The CDR3 contains 15 residues.

This clonotype was found many times. The chain couples TRBV7-2 to TRBJ2-3, with 7 bases lining up with TRBD1. This CDR3 comprises 16 residues. Trimming cost V 4 bases and J 0 bases; bases outside gene matches: 7. The germline V gene encodes CDR1 SGHTA and CDR2 FQGNSA. In DNA, the CDR3 is TGTGCCAGCAGCTACACAGGGGTCTCTAGCACAGATACGCAGTATTTT. As protein: CASSYTGVSSTDTQYF.

This clonotype has a count of ten or more. This CDR3 reads CATSDKGFGETQYF. CDR3 coding DNA: TGTGCCACCAGTGACAAGGGGTTCGGCGAGACCCAGTACTTC. This chain links TRBV24-1 with TRBJ2-5; possible D gene TRBD1, 5 bases. Trimming shortened V by 4 bases and J by 5 bases, and 13 bases separated the two germline ends. Germline V gene sequence: CDR1 KGHDR, CDR2 SFDVKD. CDR3 size: 14 residues.

This clonotype was found many times. The genes are TRBV28 and TRBJ2-7; a possible D gene is TRBD1 (6 bases). This CDR3 is built from 14 residues. The germline CDR1 and CDR2 sequences are MDHEN and SYDVKM. Trimming left V 1 base short and J 8 bases short, with 15 bases between. The CDR3 sequence: CASSLFSRTAQQYF. The DNA of the CDR3 is TGTGCCAGCAGTTTATTTAGTCGGACAGCCCAGCAGTACTTC.